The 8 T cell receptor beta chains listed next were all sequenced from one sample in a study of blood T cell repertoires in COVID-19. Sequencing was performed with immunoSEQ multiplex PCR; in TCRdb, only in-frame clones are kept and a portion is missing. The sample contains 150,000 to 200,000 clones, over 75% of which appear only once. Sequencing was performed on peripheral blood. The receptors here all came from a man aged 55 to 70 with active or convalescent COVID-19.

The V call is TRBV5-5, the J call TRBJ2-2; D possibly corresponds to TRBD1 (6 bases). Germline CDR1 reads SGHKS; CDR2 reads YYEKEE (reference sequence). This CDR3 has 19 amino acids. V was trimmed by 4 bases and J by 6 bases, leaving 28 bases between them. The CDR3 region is CASSITGIAAVLGPGELFF. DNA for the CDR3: TGTGCCAGCAGCATCACAGGGATTGCCGCCGTATTGGGGCCCGGGGAGCTGTTTTTT. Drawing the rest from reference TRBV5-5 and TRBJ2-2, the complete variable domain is DAGVTQSPTHLIKTRGQQVTLRCSPISGHKSVSWYQQVLGQGPQFIFQYYEKEERGRGNFPDRFSARQFPNYSSELNVNALLLGDSALYLCASSITGIAAVLGPGELFFGEGSRLTVL.

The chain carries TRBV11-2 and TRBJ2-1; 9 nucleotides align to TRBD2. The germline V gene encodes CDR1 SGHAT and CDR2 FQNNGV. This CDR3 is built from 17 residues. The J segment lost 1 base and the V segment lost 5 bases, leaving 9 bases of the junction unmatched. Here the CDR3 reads CASSVSGSSKSYNEQFF. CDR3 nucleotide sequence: TGTGCCAGCAGCGTTAGCGGGAGCTCTAAATCCTACAATGAGCAGTTCTTC.

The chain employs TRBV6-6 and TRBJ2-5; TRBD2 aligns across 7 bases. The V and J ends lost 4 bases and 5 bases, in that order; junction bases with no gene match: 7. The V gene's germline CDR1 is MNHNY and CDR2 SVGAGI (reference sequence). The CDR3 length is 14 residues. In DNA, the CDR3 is TGTGCCAGCAGTTCCCCCCCGGGGGGTGAGACCCAGTACTTC. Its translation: CASSSPPGGETQYF.

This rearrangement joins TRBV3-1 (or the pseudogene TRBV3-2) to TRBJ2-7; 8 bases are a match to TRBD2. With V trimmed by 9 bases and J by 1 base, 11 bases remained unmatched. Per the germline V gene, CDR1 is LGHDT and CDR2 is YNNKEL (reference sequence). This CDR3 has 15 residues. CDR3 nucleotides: TGTGCCAGGGACGCCACTAGCGGCAAATCCTACGAGCAGTACTTC. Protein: CARDATSGKSYEQYF.

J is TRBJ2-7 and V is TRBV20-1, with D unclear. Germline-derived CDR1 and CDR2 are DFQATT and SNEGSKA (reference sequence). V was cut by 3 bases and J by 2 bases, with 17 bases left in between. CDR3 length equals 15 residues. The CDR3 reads CSASGSAALPYEQYF. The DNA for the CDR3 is TGCAGTGCTAGTGGATCGGCGGCCTTACCCTACGAGCAGTACTTC.

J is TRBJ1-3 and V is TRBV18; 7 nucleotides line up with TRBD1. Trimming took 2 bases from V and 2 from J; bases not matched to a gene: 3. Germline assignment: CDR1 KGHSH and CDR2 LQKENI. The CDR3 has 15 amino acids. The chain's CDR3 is CASSPETGTGNTIYF. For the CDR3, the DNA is TGTGCCAGCTCACCAGAGACAGGGACTGGAAACACCATATATTTT.

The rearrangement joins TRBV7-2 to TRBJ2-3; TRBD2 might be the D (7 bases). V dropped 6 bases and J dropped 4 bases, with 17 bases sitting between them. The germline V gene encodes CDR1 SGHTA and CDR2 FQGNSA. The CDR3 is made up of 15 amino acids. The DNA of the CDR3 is TGTGCCAGCAGTTACGCAGGGGCGGGGGCAGATACGCAGTATTTT. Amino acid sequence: CASSYAGAGADTQYF.

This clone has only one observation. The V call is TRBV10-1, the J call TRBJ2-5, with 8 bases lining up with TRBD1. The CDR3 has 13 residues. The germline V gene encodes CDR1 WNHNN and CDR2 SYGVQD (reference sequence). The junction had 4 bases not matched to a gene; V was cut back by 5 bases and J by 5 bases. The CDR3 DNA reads TGCGCCAGCAGTAGGACAGGGCGGGAGACCCAGTACTTC. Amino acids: CASSRTGRETQYF.